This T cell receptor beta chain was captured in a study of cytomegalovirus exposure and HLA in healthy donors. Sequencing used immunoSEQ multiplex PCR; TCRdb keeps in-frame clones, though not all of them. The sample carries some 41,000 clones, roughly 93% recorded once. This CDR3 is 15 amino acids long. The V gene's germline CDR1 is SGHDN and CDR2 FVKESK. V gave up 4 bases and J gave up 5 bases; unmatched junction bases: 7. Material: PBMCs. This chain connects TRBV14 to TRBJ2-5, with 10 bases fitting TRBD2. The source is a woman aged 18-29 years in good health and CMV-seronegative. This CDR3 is CASSPIAGGGETQYF. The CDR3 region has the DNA TGTGCCAGCAGCCCTATAGCGGGAGGAGGGGAGACCCAGTACTTC.